Sequencing of this T cell receptor beta chain was carried out in a study of T cells after yellow fever vaccination. From the 5' RACE reads, TCRdb called clonotypes with MiXCR, one entry per CDR3 protein. The sample holds approximately 450,000 distinct CDR3 sequences, roughly a sixth seen once. General study points: Peaking faster, on day 5 versus 15, the secondary response was nonetheless weaker.

Trimming took 8 bases from V and 0 from J, leaving 11 bases between them. The CDR3 covers 13 residues. This clonotype turned up a few times. Its antigen is undetermined. The J gene is TRBJ2-7, the V gene TRBV12-3 or TRBV12-4; TRBD2 might be the D (7 bases). The input for sequencing was PBMCs, taken before the yellow fever booster vaccination. This receptor was obtained from a man aged 18-30 years who received the YFV17D yellow fever vaccine. In DNA form, the CDR3 reads TGTGCCAGCGGGCGGGGGCCCTCCTACGAGCAGTACTTC. Residues: CASGRGPSYEQYF.